What follows are 24 T cell receptor delta chains derived from one specimen sequenced in a study of gamma-delta T cells after stem cell transplantation. With CATT, TCRdb re-called clones from the RT-PCR reads. The sample has about 1,300 delta-chain clones, more than 25% seen once. The specimen sequenced was gamma-delta T cells. The receptors were sampled from a human donor. It is not recorded whose cells these are; they may come from a transplant donor.

A remark on this clone: A far more abundant clone sits one base away, making this likely a read error. At the DNA level, this CDR3 is encoded by other sequences in the same sample as well. The chain joins TRDV2 to TRDJ3, with D maybe TRDD3 (5 bases). This CDR3 region has 18 residues. Germline V gene sequence: CDR1 GEAIGNYY, CDR2 EKD. The CDR3, as DNA: TGTGCCTGTGACCAAGTTACCTTGGGCTCCTGGGACACCCGGCAGATGTTTTTC. Its translation is CACDQVTLGSWDTRQMFF.

This clone has only a few counts. A far larger clone is only one base removed, so a read error is likely. Distinct nucleotide sequences in the sample also encode this CDR3. This sequence joins TRDV2 and TRDJ1; D remains unclear. Trimming removed 3 bases from V and 5 bases from J, with 12 bases in between. The CDR3 is 13 residues long. Germline loops: CDR1 GEAIGNYY, CDR2 EKD. The CDR3 coding sequence is TGTGCCTGTGACGGATTACGGACTGATAAACTCATCTTT. Protein product: CACDGLRTDKLIF.

This clone is categorized as medium-sized. The J gene is TRDJ1, the V gene TRDV2, with 9 bases that match TRDD3. The junction had 12 bases not matched to a gene; V was cut back by 4 bases and J by 4 bases. The germline CDR1 and CDR2 sequences are GEAIGNYY and EKD. This CDR3 has 16 residues. Here the CDR3 DNA reads TGTGCCTGTGAGGGGATACGACGAGGGAATATCGATAAACTCATCTTT. It encodes CACEGIRRGNIDKLIF.

This clone was counted a few times. J is TRDJ1 and V is TRDV2; TRDD3 aligns across 13 bases. The length of the CDR3 is 14 residues. V shed 6 bases, J shed 8 bases, and the junction held 8 bases outside the gene matches. CDR1 GEAIGNYY and CDR2 EKD come from the germline V gene. The CDR3: CACILGDTKGKLIF. In nucleotides, the CDR3 is TGTGCCTGTATACTGGGGGATACGAAGGGGAAACTCATCTTT.

This clone was counted between two and nine times. This DNA's translation and the protein TCRdb lists, from a much larger clone, do not match at residue 17, likely due to a read error; the protein shown is translated from the DNA. The genes are TRDV1 and TRDJ1, with TRDD3 identical over 10 bases. The V segment lost 2 bases and the J segment 5 bases; nucleotides outside the gene matches: 26. The CDR3 has 22 amino acids. Germline-derived CDR1 and CDR2 are TSWWSYY and QGS. The CDR3, as DNA: TGTGCTCTTGGGGAAAGTCCTTCCCCCCGTCGGTGGGGGATACCCCGCGAGGATAAACTCATCTTT. This encodes CALGESPSPRRWGIPREDKLIF.

Worth noting for this clone: A much larger clone differs from this one at a single base, so this may be a read error. This chain links TRDV2 with TRDJ1; 8 positions match TRDD3. The germline CDR1 and CDR2 sequences are GEAIGNYY and EKD. Trimming took 1 base from V and 4 from J; bases not matched to a gene: 19. This CDR3 contains 19 residues. Here the CDR3 reads CACDTVLGGTRAADDKLIF. CDR3 sequence (DNA): TGTGCCTGTGACACGGTACTGGGGGGTACGCGAGCCGCGGACGATAAACTCATCTTT.

There are a few counts of this clone. A single base is all that separates this from a far larger clone, so a read error is likely. The chain is built from TRDV2 and TRDJ1; TRDD3 matches at 12 bases. Germline CDR1 GEAIGNYY, CDR2 EKD. The CDR3 runs to 16 residues. The CDR3 sequence is CARDELTGGYIDKLIF. The DNA for the CDR3 is TGTGCCCGTGACGAACTTACTGGGGGATACATCGATAAACTCATCTTT.

With respect to this clone: A far larger clone is off by one base, so a read error is likely. The chain has TRDV1 and TRDJ1; a possible D gene is TRDD2 (6 bases). V gave up 0 bases and J gave up 0 bases, with 62 bases separating them. CDR3 length equals 33 residues. Germline V gives CDR1 TSWWSYY, CDR2 QGS. This CDR3 reads CALGELEQGVRASFIPSPYIPTRTVGYTDKLIF. CDR3 DNA: TGTGCTCTTGGGGAACTAGAGCAAGGGGTCCGCGCGAGTTTCATACCTTCCCCATACATACCCACTCGTACAGTGGGGTACACCGATAAACTCATCTTT.

Within the sample, this clone is medium-sized. The chain is built from TRDV2 and TRDJ1; 11 bases align to TRDD3. The CDR3 is made up of 20 amino acids. V was pared by 0 bases and J by 5 bases, with 19 bases of the junction left unmatched. CDR1 is GEAIGNYY and CDR2 is EKD in the germline V gene. DNA of the CDR3: TGTGCCTGTGACACCGCGTCGTACTGGGGGATAGAGGTCGCTTCTGATAAACTCATCTTT. This translates into CACDTASYWGIEVASDKLIF.

This clone has only a few counts. A read error is possible here, since a much larger clone lies one base away. The chain is built from TRDV2 and TRDJ1; 10 bases align to TRDD3. Per germline, CDR1 GEAIGNYY and CDR2 EKD. The CDR3 sequence is 19 residues long. This CDR3 is CACGTLRGLLGDYTDKLIF. CDR3 nucleotide sequence: TGTGCCTGTGGCACCCTCCGGGGCTTACTGGGGGATTACACCGATAAACTCATCTTT.

Turning to this clone: Since a far larger clone is one base different, this is likely a read error. This rearrangement joins TRDV1 to TRDJ1, with 9 bases aligning to TRDD3. Germline V gives CDR1 TSWWSYY, CDR2 QGS. The CDR3 sequence is 24 residues long. With V trimmed by 3 bases and J by 0 bases, 29 bases remained unmatched. CDR3 nucleotide sequence: TGTGCTCTTGGGGACTTTCCTACGAACATACCTATACTGGGGGAGATCGGGTACACCGATAAACTCATCTTT. It codes for CALGDFPTNIPILGEIGYTDKLIF.

Comment on this clone: A far larger clone is only one base removed, so a read error is likely. This rearrangement joins TRDV2 to TRDJ3, with D unresolved. Germline CDR1 and CDR2: GEAIGNYY and EKD. The CDR3 extends over 22 amino acids. The ends were cut back, 3 bases at V and 0 bases at J, with 26 bases in the middle. CDR3 DNA: TGTGCCTGTGACGCCGCCGAGTCTCTTAGCGCCGCAGGCTCCTGGGACACCCGACAGATGTTTTTC. Amino acid sequence: CACDAAESLSAAGSWDTRQMFF.

Concerning this clone itself: The junction departs from the called germline gene at one end, perhaps through a read error. The chain combines TRDV2 with TRDJ3; D is possibly TRDD3 (6 bases). CDR3 size: 16 residues. The germline gives CDR1 GEAIGNYY, CDR2 EKD. The CDR3 DNA reads as TGTGCCTGTGACACCGTGGGGATGGGCCCATCCCGACAGGTGTTTTTC. Its translation: CACDTVGMGPSRQVFF.

A word on this clone: The likely explanation is a read error, given a far larger clone one base away. The genes are TRDV1 and TRDJ4, with TRDD3 matching 10 bases. The germline CDR1 and CDR2 sequences are TSWWSYY and QGS. The CDR3 consists of 19 residues. With 1 base clipped from V and 5 bases from J, the junction kept 19 bases outside the gene matches. CDR3 DNA sequence: TGTGCTCTTGGGGAACGAGCGGGGATCCTACCTTACTGGGGGATGCCCCTGATCTTT. Encoded protein: CALGERAGILPYWGMPLIF.

Concerning this clone: A far larger clone is off by one base, so a read error is likely. Other DNA sequences of this sample code for an identical CDR3. This chain connects TRDV1 to TRDJ1, with a possible D match to TRDD3 (6 bases). The CDR3 runs to 20 residues. Germline lookup yields CDR1 TSWWSYY and CDR2 QGS. In DNA, the CDR3 is TGCGCTCTTGGGGAACTGGAGTTCCCCCTTGCGGGGGACTACACCGATAAACTCATCTTT. As protein: CALGELEFPLAGDYTDKLIF.

This clone rates as medium-sized. This chain joins TRDV2 and TRDJ1; 7 bases line up with TRDD3. This CDR3 has 20 residues. Germline V gene lookup returns CDR1 GEAIGNYY and CDR2 EKD. V shed 0 bases, J shed 4 bases, and the junction held 22 bases outside the gene matches. Here the CDR3 reads CACDTVLPNLTGDVGDKLIF. DNA of the CDR3: TGTGCCTGTGACACCGTTCTACCTAACCTTACTGGGGATGTTGGCGATAAACTCATCTTT.

As to this clone: TCRdb attributes to this sequence the protein of a much larger clone, which differs from the DNA translation at residue 10; a read error is likely, and the protein displayed is translated from the DNA. V is TRDV1 and J is TRDJ1, with 10 bases identical to TRDD3. With V trimmed by 2 bases and J by 5 bases, 26 bases remained unmatched. The CDR3 contains 22 residues. Germline V gives CDR1 TSWWSYY, CDR2 QGS. The CDR3 DNA follows: TGTGCTCTTGGGGAAAGTCCTTCCCCCCATCGGTGGGGGATACCCCGCGGGGATAAACTCATCTTT. It translates to CALGESPSPHRWGIPRGDKLIF.

Details on this clone: Translating this DNA gives a protein that differs at residue 11 from the TCRdb one, which belongs to a much larger clone; a read error is likely, and the protein shown is this translation. The chain carries TRDV2 and TRDJ1; 13 nucleotides align to TRDD3. The CDR3 sequence is 15 residues long. Looked up from germline, CDR1 is GEAIGNYY and CDR2 is EKD. The junction had 8 bases not matched to a gene; V was cut back by 4 bases and J by 7 bases. CDR3 protein: CACDFVLGDTAKLIF. The CDR3 DNA sequence: TGTGCCTGTGATTTCGTACTGGGGGATACGGCTAAACTCATCTTT.

By share, this clone counts as large (0.1 to 1%). The V call is TRDV2, the J call TRDJ3; 13 nucleotides agree with TRDD3. V lost 4 bases and J lost 1; bases outside the gene matches: 6. Per the germline V gene, CDR1 is GEAIGNYY and CDR2 is EKD. CDR3 length equals 19 residues. The CDR3 here is CACEQLGDTTSWDTRQMFF. The CDR3 coding sequence is TGTGCCTGTGAACAACTGGGGGATACGACGTCCTGGGACACCCGACAGATGTTTTTC.

Turning to this clone: The translation of this DNA and the TCRdb protein of a much larger clone differ at residue 15, probably owing to a read error; the protein shown here is translated from the DNA. This chain connects TRDV2 to TRDJ1; 13 bases align to TRDD3. Looked up from germline, CDR1 is GEAIGNYY and CDR2 is EKD. The CDR3 runs 18 residues. For the CDR3, the DNA is TGTGCCTGTGACACCATCCCACTGGGGGATACGGGTGCCGATAGACTCATCTTT. It yields the protein CACDTIPLGDTGADRLIF.

Judged by abundance, this clone is medium-sized. The CDR3 nucleotides are TGTGCCTGTGACACCTTCAGTACTGGGGGATTTACCCTCTCCTGGGACACCCGACAGATGTTTTTC. Its translation is CACDTFSTGGFTLSWDTRQMFF. V and J are TRDV2 and TRDJ3; 10 bases fit TRDD3. CDR3 length: 22 residues. Trimming removed 0 bases from V and 0 bases from J; junction bases left unmatched: 13. Germline values: CDR1 GEAIGNYY, CDR2 EKD.

This chain uses TRDV2 with TRDJ1; 8 positions match TRDD3. The V and J ends lost 3 bases and 2 bases, in that order; junction bases with no gene match: 19. This CDR3 has 19 amino acids. In germline, CDR1 is GEAIGNYY, CDR2 EKD. The CDR3 DNA reads TGTGCCTGTGACGCTATACTGGGGGTCGACCGCTCGTTTACCGATAAACTCATCTTT. This sequence encodes CACDAILGVDRSFTDKLIF.

Relative to its sample, this clone is medium-sized (0.01 to 0.1%). The chain links TRDV2 to TRDJ1, with 10 positions matching TRDD3. Trimming at V came to 0 bases and at J to 0 bases, leaving 15 bases not matched to a gene. In germline, CDR1 is GEAIGNYY, CDR2 EKD. The CDR3 has 20 amino acids. The CDR3 DNA is TGTGCCTGTGACACCCTGAGAACTGGGGGATCCGACGGCCACACCGATAAACTCATCTTT. It specifies CACDTLRTGGSDGHTDKLIF.

This clone was seen only a few times. The amino acid sequence in TCRdb belongs to a much larger clone and departs from this DNA's translation at residue 18, likely a sequencing read error; the sequence shown is translated from the DNA. The genes are TRDV2 and TRDJ1; 8 positions agree with TRDD3. The germline V gene has CDR1 GEAIGNYY and CDR2 EKD. The CDR3 runs 20 residues. The CDR3 reads CACDTVPGLGDSSYTDKPIF. CDR3 sequence (DNA): TGTGCCTGTGACACCGTGCCCGGTTTGGGGGATTCATCTTACACCGATAAACCCATCTTT.